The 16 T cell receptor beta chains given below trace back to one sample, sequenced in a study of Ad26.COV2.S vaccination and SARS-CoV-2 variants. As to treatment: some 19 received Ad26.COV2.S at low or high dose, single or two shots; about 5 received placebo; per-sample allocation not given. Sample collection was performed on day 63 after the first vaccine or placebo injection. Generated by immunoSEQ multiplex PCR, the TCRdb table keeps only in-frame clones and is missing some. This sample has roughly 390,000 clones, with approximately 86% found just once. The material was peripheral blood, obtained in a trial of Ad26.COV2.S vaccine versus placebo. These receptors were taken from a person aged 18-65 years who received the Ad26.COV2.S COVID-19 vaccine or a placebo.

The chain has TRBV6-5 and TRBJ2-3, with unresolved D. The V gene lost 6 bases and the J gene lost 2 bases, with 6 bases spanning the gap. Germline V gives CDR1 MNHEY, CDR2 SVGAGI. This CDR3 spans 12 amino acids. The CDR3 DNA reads TGTGCCAGCAGGGAGAACACAGATACGCAGTATTTT. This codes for CASRENTDTQYF.

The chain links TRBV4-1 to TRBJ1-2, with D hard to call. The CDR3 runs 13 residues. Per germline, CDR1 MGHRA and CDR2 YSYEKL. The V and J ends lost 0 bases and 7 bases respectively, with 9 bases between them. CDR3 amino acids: CASSQDSSRGYTF. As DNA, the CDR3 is TGCGCCAGCAGCCAAGACAGTAGTCGTGGCTACACCTTC.

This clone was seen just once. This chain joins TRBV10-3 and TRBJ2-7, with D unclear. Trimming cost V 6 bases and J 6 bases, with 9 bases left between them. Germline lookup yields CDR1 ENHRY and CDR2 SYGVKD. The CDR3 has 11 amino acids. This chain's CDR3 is CAISGVGEQYF. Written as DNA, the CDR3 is TGTGCCATCAGCGGAGTCGGCGAGCAGTACTTC.

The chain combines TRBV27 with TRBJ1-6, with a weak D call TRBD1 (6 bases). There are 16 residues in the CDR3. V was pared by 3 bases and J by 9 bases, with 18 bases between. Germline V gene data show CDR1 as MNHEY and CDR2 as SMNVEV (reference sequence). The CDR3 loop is CASSFNRAFHGSPLHF. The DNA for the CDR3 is TGTGCCAGCAGTTTTAACAGGGCTTTCCATGGTTCACCCCTCCACTTT.

The CDR3 DNA sequence: TGTGCCAGCAGTCCGGGACAGAGCTATGGCTACACCTTC. Translated, it gives CASSPGQSYGYTF. The rearrangement links TRBV27 to TRBJ1-2; 7 positions agree with TRBD1. Trimming cost V 5 bases and J 4 bases; bases outside gene matches: 4. The CDR3 sequence is 13 residues long. Per germline, CDR1 MNHEY and CDR2 SMNVEV (reference sequence).

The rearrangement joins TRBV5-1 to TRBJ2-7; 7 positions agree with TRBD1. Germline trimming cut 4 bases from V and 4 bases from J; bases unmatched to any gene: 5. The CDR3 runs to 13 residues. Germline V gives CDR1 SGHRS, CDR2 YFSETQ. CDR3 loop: CASSTTTGYEQYF. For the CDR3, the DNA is TGCGCCAGCAGCACGACGACAGGGTACGAGCAGTACTTC.

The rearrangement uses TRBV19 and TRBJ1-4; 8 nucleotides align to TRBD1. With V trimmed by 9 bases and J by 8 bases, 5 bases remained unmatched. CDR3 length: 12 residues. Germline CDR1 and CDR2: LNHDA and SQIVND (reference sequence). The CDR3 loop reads CASTGGIEKLFF. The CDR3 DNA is TGTGCCAGCACAGGGGGTATAGAAAAACTGTTTTTT.

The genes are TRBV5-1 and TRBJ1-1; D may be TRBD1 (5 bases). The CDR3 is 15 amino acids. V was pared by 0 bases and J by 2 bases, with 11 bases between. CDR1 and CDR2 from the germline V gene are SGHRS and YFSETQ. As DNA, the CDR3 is TGCGCCAGCAGCTTGGCAGACAGCGGAAACACTGAAGCTTTCTTT. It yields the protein CASSLADSGNTEAFF.

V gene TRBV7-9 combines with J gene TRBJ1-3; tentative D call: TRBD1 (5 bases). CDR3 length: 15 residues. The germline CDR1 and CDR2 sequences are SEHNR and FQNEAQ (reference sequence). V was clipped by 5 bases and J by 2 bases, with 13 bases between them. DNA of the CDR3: TGTGCCAGCAGCACCGAGTGGGGGGCTGGAAACACCATATATTTT. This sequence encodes CASSTEWGAGNTIYF.

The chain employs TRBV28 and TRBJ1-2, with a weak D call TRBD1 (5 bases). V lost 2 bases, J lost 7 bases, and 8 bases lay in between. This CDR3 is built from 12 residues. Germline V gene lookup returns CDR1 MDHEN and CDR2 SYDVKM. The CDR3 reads CASSLGAGGYTF. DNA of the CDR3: TGTGCCAGCAGTTTAGGGGCGGGTGGCTACACCTTC.

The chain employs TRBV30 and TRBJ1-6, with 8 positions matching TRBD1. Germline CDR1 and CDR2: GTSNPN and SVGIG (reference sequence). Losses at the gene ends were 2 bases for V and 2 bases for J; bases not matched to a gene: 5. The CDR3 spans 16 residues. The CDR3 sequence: CAWSKTGGPYNSPLHF. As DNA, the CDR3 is TGTGCCTGGAGTAAAACAGGGGGTCCCTATAATTCACCCCTCCACTTT. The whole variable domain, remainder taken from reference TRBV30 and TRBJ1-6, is SQTIHQWPATLVQPVGSPLSLECTVEGTSNPNLYWYRQAAGRGLQLLFYSVGIGQISSEVPQNLSASRPQDRQFILSSKKLLLSDSGFYLCAWSKTGGPYNSPLHFGNGTRLTVT.

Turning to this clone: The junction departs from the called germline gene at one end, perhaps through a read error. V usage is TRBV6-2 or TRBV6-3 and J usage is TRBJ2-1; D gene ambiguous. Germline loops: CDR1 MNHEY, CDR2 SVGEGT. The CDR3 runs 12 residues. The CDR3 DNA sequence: TGTGCCAGCAGCTACTGGGACAATGAGCAGTTCTTC. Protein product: CASSYWDNEQFF.

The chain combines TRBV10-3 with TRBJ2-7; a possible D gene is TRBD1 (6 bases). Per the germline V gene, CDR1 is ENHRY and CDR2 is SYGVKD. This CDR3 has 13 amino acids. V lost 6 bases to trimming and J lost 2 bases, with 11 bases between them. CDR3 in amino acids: CAIRPDRTYEQYF. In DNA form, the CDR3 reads TGTGCCATCAGACCGGACAGAACCTACGAGCAGTACTTC.

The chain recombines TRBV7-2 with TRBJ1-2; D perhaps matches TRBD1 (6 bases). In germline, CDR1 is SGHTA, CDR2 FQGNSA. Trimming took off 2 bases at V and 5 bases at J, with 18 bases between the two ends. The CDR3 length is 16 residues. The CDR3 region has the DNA TGTGCCAGCAGCTTACCCTCAACGGGGGCAGGTTATGGCTACACCTTC. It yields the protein CASSLPSTGAGYGYTF.

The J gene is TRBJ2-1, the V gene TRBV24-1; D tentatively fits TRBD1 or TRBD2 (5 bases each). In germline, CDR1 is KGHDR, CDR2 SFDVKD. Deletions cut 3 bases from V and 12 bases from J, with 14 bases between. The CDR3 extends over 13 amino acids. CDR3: CATSDTRARGQFF. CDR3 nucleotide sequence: TGTGCCACCAGTGATACCAGGGCGAGGGGGCAGTTCTTC.

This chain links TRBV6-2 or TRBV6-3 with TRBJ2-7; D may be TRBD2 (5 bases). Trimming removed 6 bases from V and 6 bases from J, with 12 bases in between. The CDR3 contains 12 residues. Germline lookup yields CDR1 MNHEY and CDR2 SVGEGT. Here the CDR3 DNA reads TGTGCCAGCAGCAACTCCCGGGGCGAGCAGTACTTC. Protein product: CASSNSRGEQYF.